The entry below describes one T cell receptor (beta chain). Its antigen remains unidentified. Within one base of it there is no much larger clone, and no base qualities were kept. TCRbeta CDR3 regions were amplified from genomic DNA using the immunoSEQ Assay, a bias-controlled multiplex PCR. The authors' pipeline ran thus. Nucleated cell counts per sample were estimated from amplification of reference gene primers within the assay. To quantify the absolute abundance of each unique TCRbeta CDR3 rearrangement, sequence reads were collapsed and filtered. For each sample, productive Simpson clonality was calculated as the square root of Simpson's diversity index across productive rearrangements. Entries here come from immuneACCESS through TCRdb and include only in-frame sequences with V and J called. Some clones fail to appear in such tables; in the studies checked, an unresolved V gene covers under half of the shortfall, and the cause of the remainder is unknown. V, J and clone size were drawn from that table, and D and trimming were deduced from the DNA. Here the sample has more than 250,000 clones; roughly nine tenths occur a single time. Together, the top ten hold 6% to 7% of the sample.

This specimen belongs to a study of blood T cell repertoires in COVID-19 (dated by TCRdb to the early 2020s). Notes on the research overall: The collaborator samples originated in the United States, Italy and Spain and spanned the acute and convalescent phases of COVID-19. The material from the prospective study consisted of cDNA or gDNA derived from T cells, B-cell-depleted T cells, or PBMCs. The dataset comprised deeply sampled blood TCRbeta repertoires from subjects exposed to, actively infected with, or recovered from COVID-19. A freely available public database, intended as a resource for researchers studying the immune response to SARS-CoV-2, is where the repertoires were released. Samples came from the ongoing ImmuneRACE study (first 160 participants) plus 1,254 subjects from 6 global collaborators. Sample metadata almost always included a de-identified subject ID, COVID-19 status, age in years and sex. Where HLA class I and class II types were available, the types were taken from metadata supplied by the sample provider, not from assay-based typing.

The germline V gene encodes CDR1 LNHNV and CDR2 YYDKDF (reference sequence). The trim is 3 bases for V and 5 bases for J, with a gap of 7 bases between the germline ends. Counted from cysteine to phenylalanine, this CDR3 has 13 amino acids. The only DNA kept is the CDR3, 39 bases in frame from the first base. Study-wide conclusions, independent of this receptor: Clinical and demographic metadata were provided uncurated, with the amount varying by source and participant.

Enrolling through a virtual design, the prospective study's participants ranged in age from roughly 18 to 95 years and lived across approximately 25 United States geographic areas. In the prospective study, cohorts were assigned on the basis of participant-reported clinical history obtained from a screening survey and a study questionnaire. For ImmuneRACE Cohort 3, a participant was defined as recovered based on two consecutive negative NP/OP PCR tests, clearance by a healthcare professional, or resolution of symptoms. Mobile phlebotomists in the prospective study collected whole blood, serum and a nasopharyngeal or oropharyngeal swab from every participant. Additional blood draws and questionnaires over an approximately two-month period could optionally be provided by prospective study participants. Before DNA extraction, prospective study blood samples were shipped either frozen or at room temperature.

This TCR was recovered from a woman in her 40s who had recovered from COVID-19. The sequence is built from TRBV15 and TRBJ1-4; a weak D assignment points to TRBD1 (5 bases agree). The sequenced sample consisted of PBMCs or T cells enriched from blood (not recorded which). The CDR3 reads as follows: CATSRDINEKLFF. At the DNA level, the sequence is TGTGCCACCAGCAGGGACATAAATGAAAAACTGTTTTTT.